The text below deals with one T cell receptor beta chain. This receptor's antigen is unknown. Qualities for individual bases were not recorded, and no much larger clone is one base off. From V the trimming removes 5 bases and from J it removes 0 bases, while the gene matches leave 7 bases of the junction unaccounted for. The germline V gene specifies MDHEN as CDR1 and SYDVKM as CDR2. The CDR3 starts with the cysteine, ends with the phenylalanine, and has 15 residues. The kept DNA is CDR3 alone, 45 bases in frame from the first base. These data come from a study of T cell repertoires in cytomegalovirus infection (dated 2019 in TCRdb). Regarding the study in general: Donor HLA type was relevant to the analysis, because carriage of CMV infection together with the matching HLA type was indicated by public TCR beta signatures. What the research found in general, with its limitations: The ex vivo response was dominated by HLA-C-restricted CMV-specific TCR beta clonotypes, and the single most frequent clonotype in two of eight donors was supplied by these HLA-C-restricted clonotypes. Cumulative frequency of public TCR beta family members discriminated carriers of CMV infection plus the relevant HLA type in this cohort and an independent 352-donor cohort.

Reads for this sample came from an Illumina HiSeq 1500. TCRdb took the public reads, trimmed them with fastp at Q25, ran MiXCR for clone calling and kept in-frame beta chains. Every entry covers one CDR3 protein and lists the most common genes and DNA from its rows. Recorded for this sample are 100,000 or so distinct CDR3 sequences; 20% to 30% of them occurred a single time. 39% of the sample rests with the top ten. Sample: CD8+ T cells from PBMCs. The rearranged segments are TRBV28 and TRBJ2-7, and TRBD1 matches 7 of the central bases. The receptor's source is a human donor in good health (CMV status not recorded). Some clones in this sample may be carry-over from other donors' samples. Here is the DNA: TGTGCCAGCAGTCCCCGGGACAGCGACTCCTACGAGCAGTACTTC. Its product reads: CASSPRDSDSYEQYF.